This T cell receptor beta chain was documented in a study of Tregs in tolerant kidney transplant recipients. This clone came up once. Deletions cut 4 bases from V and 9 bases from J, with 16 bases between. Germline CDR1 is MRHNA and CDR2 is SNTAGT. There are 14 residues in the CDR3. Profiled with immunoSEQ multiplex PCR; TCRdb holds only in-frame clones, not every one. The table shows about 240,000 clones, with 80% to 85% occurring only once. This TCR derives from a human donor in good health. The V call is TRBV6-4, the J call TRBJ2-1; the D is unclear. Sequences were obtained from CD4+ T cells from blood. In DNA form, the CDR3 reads TGTGCCAGCAGTGCCCTCATATCCGTTGGTGAGCAGTTCTTC. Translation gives CASSALISVGEQFF.